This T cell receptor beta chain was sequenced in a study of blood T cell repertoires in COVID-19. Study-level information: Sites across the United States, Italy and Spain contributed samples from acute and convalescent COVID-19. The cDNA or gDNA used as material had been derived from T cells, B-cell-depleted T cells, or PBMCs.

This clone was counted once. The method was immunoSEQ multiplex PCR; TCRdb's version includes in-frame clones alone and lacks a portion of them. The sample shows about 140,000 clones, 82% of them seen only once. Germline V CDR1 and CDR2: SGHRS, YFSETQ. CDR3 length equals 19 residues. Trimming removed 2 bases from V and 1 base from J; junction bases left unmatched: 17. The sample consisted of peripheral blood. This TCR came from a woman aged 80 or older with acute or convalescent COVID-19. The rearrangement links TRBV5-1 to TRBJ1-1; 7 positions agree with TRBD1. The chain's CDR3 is CASSFWTKIEGQKNTEAFF. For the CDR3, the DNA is TGCGCCAGCAGCTTTTGGACAAAAATTGAGGGACAGAAGAACACTGAAGCTTTCTTT.